Detailed here is one T cell receptor beta chain. The CDR3 consists of 14 residues. V dropped 5 bases and J dropped 1 base, with 11 bases sitting between them. Germline CDR1 reads MNHEY; CDR2 reads SMNVEV (reference sequence). Original methodology: Nucleated cell number was recorded as an estimate derived from reference gene primer amplification. The data were produced by immunoSEQ multiplex PCR, yet TCRdb's version contains in-frame clones alone and is incomplete. Clone size and the V and J calls come from that table; the DNA yielded D and trimming. The data show fewer than 110,000 clones, 89% seen once. These data belong to a study of blood T cell repertoires in COVID-19. Study in general: Sites across the United States, Italy and Spain contributed samples from acute and convalescent COVID-19. Sample material is recorded as cDNA or gDNA derived from T cells, B-cell-depleted T cells, or PBMCs.

The J gene is TRBJ1-1, the V gene TRBV27; maybe TRBD1 (5 bases). The TCR was taken from a man aged 35-49 years with active or convalescent COVID-19. Sequencing input: peripheral blood. The CDR3 sequence is CASSLDRSNTEAFF. Here the CDR3 DNA reads TGTGCCAGCAGTCTAGACAGATCGAACACTGAAGCTTTCTTT.